The clone carrying this T cell receptor (beta chain) was seen ten or more times. Its antigen remains unidentified. This record comes from a study of T cell repertoires in cytomegalovirus infection. Study at large: Both a matching HLA type and CMV infection were indicated by public TCR beta signatures. Findings and limits, study-wide: The ex vivo response was dominated by HLA-C-restricted CMV-specific TCR beta clonotypes.

Losses at the gene ends were 2 bases for V and 4 bases for J; bases not matched to a gene: 3. The germline gives CDR1 SEHNR, CDR2 FQNEAQ (reference sequence). The CDR3 has 14 amino acids. TCRdb independently ran MiXCR on the reads; one entry per CDR3 protein. The sample holds hundreds of thousands of distinct CDR3 sequences, about 9.1% seen once. The genes are TRBV7-9 and TRBJ2-7; 9 bases map to TRBD1. The sequence was collected from a human donor in good health (CMV status not recorded). Some clones in this sample may be carry-over from other donors' samples. Sequenced input: PBMCs. CDR3 sequence reads: CASSLRQGGYEQYV. CDR3 coding DNA: TGTGCCAGCAGCTTACGACAGGGGGGTTACGAGCAGTACGTC.